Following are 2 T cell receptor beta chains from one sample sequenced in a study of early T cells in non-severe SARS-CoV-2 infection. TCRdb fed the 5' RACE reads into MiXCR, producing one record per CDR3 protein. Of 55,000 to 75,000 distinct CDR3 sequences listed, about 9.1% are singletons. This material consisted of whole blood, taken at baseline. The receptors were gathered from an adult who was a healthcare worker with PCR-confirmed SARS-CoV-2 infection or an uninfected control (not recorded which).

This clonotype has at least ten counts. The CDR3 DNA reads as TGTGCCAGCAGCTTAGGAGGGGAGGGCTACGAGCAGTACTTC. Encoded protein: CASSLGGEGYEQYF. V gene TRBV13 combines with J gene TRBJ2-7; the match to TRBD2 covers 7 bases. Unmatched junction bases numbered 2, after V lost 0 bases and J lost 3 bases. Germline CDR1 reads PRHDT; CDR2 reads FYEKMQ (reference sequence). CDR3 length: 14 residues.

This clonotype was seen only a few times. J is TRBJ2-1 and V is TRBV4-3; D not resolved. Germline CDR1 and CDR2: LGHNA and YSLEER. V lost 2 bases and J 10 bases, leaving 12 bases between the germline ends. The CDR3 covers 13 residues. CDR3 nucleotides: TGCGCCAGCAGCCAAAATAACCCGGGCGAGCAGTTCTTC. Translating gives CASSQNNPGEQFF.